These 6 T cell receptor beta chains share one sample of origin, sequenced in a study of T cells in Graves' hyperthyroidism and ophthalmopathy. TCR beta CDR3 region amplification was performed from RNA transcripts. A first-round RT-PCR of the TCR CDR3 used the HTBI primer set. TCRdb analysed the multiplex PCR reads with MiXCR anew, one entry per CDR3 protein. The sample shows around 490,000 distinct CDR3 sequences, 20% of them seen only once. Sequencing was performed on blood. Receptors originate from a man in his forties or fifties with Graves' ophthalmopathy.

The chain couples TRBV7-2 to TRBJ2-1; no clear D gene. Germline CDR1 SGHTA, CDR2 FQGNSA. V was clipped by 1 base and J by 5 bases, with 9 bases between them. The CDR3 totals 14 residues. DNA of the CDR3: TGTGCCAGCAGCTTAGTTAAGGGAAACAATGAGCAGTTCTTC. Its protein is CASSLVKGNNEQFF.

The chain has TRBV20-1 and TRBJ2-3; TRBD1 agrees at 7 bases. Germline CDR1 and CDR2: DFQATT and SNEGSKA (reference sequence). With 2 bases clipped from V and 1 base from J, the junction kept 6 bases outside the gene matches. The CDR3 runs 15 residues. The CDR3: CSARSGGFGTDTQYF. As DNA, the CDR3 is TGCAGTGCTAGATCAGGGGGATTTGGCACAGATACGCAGTATTTT.

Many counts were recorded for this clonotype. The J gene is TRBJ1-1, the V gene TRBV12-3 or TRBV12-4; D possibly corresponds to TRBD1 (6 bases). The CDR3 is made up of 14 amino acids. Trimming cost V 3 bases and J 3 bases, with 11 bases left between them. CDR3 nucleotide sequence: TGTGCCAGCAGTTTCACAGGGTCGTACACTGAAGCTTTCTTT. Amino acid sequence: CASSFTGSYTEAFF.

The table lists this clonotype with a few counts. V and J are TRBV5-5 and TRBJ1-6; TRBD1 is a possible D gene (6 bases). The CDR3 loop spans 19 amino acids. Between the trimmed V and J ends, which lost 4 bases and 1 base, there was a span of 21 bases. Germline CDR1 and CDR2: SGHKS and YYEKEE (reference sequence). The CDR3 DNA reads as TGTGCCAGCAGCGCCTGGGGCTCAGGGGCCGCTTCCTATAATTCACCCCTCCACTTT. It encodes CASSAWGSGAASYNSPLHF.

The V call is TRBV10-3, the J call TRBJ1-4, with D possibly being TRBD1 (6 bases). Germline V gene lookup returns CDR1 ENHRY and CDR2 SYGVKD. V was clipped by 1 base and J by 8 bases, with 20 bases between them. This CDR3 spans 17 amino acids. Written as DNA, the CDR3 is TGTGCCATCAGTGAGTTTCTCCTCGACAGGAGTGAAGAAAAACTGTTTTTT. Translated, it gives CAISEFLLDRSEEKLFF.

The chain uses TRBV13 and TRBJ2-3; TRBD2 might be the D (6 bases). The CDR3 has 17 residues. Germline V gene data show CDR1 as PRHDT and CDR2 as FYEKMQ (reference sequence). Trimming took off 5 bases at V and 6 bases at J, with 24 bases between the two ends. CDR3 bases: TGTGCCAGCAGCCCCGGGACTGCTCTAAGGGGTCGGGATACGCAGTATTTT. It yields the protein CASSPGTALRGRDTQYF.